This T cell receptor beta chain was found in a study of regulatory T cells in long-lasting Graves disease. Overall study results and limits: Having only a small sample size may have limited accuracy. TRBV28 was favored in persistent disease, as were TRBJ1-2 and TRBJ2-5.

Concerning this clonotype itself: Its antigen is still unknown.

Time point: persistent/refractory GD, antithyroid drugs over 5 years with positive TRAb. Generation of the TCR library employed RNA extracted from PBMCs. Investigators prepared the TCR beta libraries by applying iRepertoire HTBI primers and Arm-PCR of CDR3 regions. Original processing notes: About 60 TRBV and around 15 TRBJ segments were identified across samples. TCRdb itself ran the multiplex PCR reads through MiXCR, one entry per CDR3 protein. TCRdb's processing, not the authors', yielded these V and J calls. This table has hundreds of thousands of distinct CDR3 sequences, roughly a fifth appearing once. Germline lookup yields CDR1 KGHDR and CDR2 SFDVKD. This CDR3 spans 14 amino acids. The trim removed 4 bases at V and 5 bases at J, leaving 5 bases unmatched.

The sequence derives from a female donor with Graves disease. The input for sequencing was peripheral blood mononuclear cells (PBMCs), taken when the disease was refractory, from a patient treated with antithyroid drugs. This sequence joins TRBV24-1 and TRBJ2-5; 8 nucleotides match TRBD2. The CDR3 loop is CATSDLSGSETQYF. The CDR3 nucleotides are TGTGCCACCAGTGACCTCAGCGGGAGTGAGACCCAGTACTTC.